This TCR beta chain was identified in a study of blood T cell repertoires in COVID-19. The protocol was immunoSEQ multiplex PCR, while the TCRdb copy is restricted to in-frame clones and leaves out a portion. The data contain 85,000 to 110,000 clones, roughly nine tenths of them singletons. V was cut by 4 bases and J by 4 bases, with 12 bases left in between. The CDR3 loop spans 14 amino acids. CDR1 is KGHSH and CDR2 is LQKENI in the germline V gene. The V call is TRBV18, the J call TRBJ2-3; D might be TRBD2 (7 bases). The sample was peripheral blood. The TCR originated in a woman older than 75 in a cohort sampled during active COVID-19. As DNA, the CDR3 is TGTGCCAGCTCACGCGGGGGCGCCCCAGATACGCAGTATTTT. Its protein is CASSRGGAPDTQYF.